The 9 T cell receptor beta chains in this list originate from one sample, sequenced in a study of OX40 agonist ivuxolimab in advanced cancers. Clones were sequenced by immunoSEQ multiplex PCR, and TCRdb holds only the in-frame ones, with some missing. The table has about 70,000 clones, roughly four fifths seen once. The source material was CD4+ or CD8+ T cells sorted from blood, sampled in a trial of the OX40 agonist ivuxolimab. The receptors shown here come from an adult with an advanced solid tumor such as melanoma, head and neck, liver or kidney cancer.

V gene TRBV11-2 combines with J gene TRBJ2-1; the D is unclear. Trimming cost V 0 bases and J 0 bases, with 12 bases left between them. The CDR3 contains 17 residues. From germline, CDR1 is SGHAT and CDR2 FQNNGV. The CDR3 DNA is TGTGCCAGCAGCTTAGAGTCTGCGGCTAGCTCCTACAATGAGCAGTTCTTC. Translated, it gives CASSLESAASSYNEQFF.

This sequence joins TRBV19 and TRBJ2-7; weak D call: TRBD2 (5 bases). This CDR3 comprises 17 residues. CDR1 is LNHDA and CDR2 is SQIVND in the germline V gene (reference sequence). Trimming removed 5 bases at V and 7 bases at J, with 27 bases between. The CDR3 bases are TGTGCCAGTAGTGGGCAGCAAGCGGAACTCCTTACGGGTGAGCAGTACTTC. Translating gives CASSGQQAELLTGEQYF.

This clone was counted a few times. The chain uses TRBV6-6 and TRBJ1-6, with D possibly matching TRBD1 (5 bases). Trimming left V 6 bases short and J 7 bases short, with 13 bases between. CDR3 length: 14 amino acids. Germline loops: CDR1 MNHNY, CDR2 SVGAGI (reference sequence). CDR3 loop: CASSMTDSNSPLHF. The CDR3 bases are TGTGCCAGCAGCATGACAGATTCAAATTCACCCCTCCACTTT.

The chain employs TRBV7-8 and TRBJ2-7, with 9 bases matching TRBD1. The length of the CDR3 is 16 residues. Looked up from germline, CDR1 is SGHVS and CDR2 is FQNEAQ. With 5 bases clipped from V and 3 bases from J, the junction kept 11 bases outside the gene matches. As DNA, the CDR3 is TGTGCCAGCAGCGTCATGGTCGGGACAGGGTACTACGAGCAGTACTTC. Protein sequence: CASSVMVGTGYYEQYF.

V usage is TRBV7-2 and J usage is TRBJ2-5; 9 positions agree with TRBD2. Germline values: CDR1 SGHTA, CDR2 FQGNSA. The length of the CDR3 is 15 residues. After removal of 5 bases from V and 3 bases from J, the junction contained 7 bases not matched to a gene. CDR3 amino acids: CASSGLARVEETQYF. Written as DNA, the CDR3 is TGTGCCAGCAGCGGACTAGCGAGGGTAGAAGAGACCCAGTACTTC.

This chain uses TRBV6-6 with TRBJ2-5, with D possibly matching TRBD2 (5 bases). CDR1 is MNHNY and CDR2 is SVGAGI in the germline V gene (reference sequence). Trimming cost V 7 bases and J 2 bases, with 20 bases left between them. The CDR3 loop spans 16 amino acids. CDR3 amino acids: CASNEQNRGGQETQYF. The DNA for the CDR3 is TGTGCCAGCAACGAACAGAATAGAGGAGGTCAAGAGACCCAGTACTTC.

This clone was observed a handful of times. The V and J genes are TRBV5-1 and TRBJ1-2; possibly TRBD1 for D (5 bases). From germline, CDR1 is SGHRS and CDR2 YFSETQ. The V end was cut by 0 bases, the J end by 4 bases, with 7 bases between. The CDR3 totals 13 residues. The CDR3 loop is CASSLVQGYGYTF. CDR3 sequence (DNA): TGCGCCAGCAGCTTGGTTCAGGGCTATGGCTACACCTTC. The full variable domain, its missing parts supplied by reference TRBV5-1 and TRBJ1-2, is KAGVTQTPRYLIKTRGQQVTLSCSPISGHRSVSWYQQTPGQGLQFLFEYFSETQRNKGNFPGRFSGRQFSNSRSEMNVSTLELGDSALYLCASSLVQGYGYTFGSGTRLTVV.

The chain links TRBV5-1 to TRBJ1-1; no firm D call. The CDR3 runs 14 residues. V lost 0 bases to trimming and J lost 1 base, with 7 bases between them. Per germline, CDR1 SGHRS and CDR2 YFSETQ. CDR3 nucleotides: TGCGCCAGCAGCTTGGGAGCCTCGAACACTGAAGCTTTCTTT. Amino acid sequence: CASSLGASNTEAFF.

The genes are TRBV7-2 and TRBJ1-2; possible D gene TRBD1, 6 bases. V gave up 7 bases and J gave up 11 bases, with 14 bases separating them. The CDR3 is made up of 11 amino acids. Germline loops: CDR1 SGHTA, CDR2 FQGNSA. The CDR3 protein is CASTVYQGYTF. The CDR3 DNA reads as TGTGCCAGCACCGTATATCAGGGGTACACCTTC. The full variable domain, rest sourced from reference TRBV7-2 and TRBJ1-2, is GAGVSQSPSNKVTEKGKDVELRCDPISGHTALYWYRQSLGQGLEFLIYFQGNSAPDKSGLPSDRFSAERTGGSVSTLTIQRTQQEDSAVYLCASTVYQGYTFGSGTRLTVV.